The present T cell receptor (beta chain) was sequenced within a study of fetal regulatory T cell absence and autoimmunity. Per germline, CDR1 SGDLS and CDR2 YYNGEE. The CDR3 runs 13 residues. V dropped 4 bases and J dropped 5; count of bases not matched to a gene: 5. About this clone: What it recognizes is unknown.

Study results and caveats: Pancreas TCRs were oligoclonally enriched versus cord blood, some clones over 80-fold. The oligoclonal enrichment was interpreted as supporting antigen-driven pancreatic autoimmunity before birth in IPEX syndrome.

Clones were read by immunoSEQ multiplex PCR, and TCRdb kept only the in-frame ones, dropping some. The repertoire holds roughly 95,000 clones, with 55% to 75% as singletons. The TCR originated in a male donor with IPEX syndrome. Sequenced material: pancreas tissue. V and J are TRBV9 and TRBJ2-7; 8 positions match TRBD2. DNA of the CDR3: TGTGCCAGCAGCACCGGACTAGCCCACGAGCAGTACTTC. Translated, it gives CASSTGLAHEQYF. Together with reference TRBV9 and TRBJ2-7, the CDR3 gives the full variable domain: DSGVTQTPKHLITATGQRVTLRCSPRSGDLSVYWYQQSLDQGLQFLIQYYNGEERAKGNILERFSAQQFPDLHSELNLSSLELGDSALYFCASSTGLAHEQYFGPGTRLTVT.